The entry below describes one TCR beta chain. These data originate in a study of blood T cell repertoires in COVID-19. Study as a whole: Material from acute and convalescent COVID-19 was sourced from the United States, Italy and Spain. The analysed material was cDNA or gDNA that came from T cells, B-cell-depleted T cells, or PBMCs.

The V end was cut by 7 bases, the J end by 1 base, with 19 bases between. The CDR3 is made up of 16 amino acids. The germline CDR1 and CDR2 sequences are MNHEY and SMNVEV (reference sequence). In the original analysis: Estimated nucleated cell counts came from reference gene primer amplification. The data were produced by immunoSEQ multiplex PCR, yet TCRdb's version contains in-frame clones alone and is incomplete. The V and J calls and clone size come from that table; D and trimming were worked out from the DNA. This table has about 270,000 clones, roughly 86% appearing once. The source is a woman aged 60-70 years who had recovered from COVID-19. The sequenced material came from peripheral blood. This sequence joins TRBV27 and TRBJ2-5; a possible D gene is TRBD1 (5 bases). In DNA, the CDR3 is TGTGCCAGCAAAAAGATTGAGGACACCTCCCAAGAGACCCAGTACTTC. This encodes CASKKIEDTSQETQYF.